This is a list of T cell receptor beta chains from one sample in a study of T cell clones after liver transplantation. Assay used: immunoSEQ multiplex PCR; TCRdb lists only in-frame clones, some missing. The table shows around 97,000 clones, with roughly 80% occurring only once. This specimen consisted of CD4+ T cells from blood, obtained approximately 43 months after liver transplant. These receptors were taken from a human patient who received a liver transplant. Among the T cells, some may be from the graft donor. The CDR3 runs from the conserved cysteine through the conserved F or W. Fields, in order: J gene, clone size, D gene, V gene, CDR3 protein, CDR3 DNA. The D gene is left open where the match is weak. Not every row has a clone size; where given, it reads once, few, many or a size class.

>TRBJ2-5|few|NA|TRBV5-1
CASSLMGGGETQYF
TGCGCCAGCAGCTTGATGGGGGGAGGAGAGACCCAGTACTTC
>TRBJ1-1|few|TRBD1|TRBV7-2
CASSLRTGVTEAFF
TGTGCCAGCAGCTTAAGGACAGGGGTTACTGAAGCTTTCTTT
>TRBJ1-1|NA|NA|TRBV7-2
CASSFLQGRGTEAFF
TGTGCCAGCAGCTTTTTACAGGGAAGAGGGACTGAAGCTTTCTTT
>TRBJ2-5|NA|TRBD1|TRBV5-1
CASSLSTGEQETQYF
TGCGCCAGCAGCTTGTCGACAGGGGAGCAAGAGACCCAGTACTTC
>TRBJ2-3|NA|NA|TRBV27
CASSSHPTGTDTQYF
TGTGCCAGCAGTTCACACCCGACGGGCACAGATACGCAGTATTTT
>TRBJ1-5|NA|NA|TRBV9
CASSNTWGNQPQHF
TGTGCCAGCAGCAATACTTGGGGCAATCAGCCCCAGCATTTT
>TRBJ2-1|NA|TRBD2|TRBV5-1
CASTPLTSGRADEQFF
TGCGCCAGCACCCCTTTGACTAGCGGGAGGGCCGATGAGCAGTTCTTC
>TRBJ2-2|NA|NA|TRBV7-7
CASSLLNTGELFF
TGTGCCAGCAGCTTACTCAACACCGGGGAGCTGTTTTTT
>TRBJ2-1|medium-sized|TRBD2|TRBV7-9
CASSRLAGLYNEQFF
TGTGCCAGCAGCCGCCTAGCGGGCCTGTACAATGAGCAGTTCTTC
>TRBJ2-7|NA|NA|TRBV7-6
CASSLGTVGSSYEQYF
TGTGCCAGCAGCTTAGGGACAGTTGGCTCCTCCTACGAGCAGTACTTC
>TRBJ2-7|NA|NA|TRBV28
CAITRWGNLYEQYF
TGTGCCATCACCCGTTGGGGGAATCTCTACGAGCAGTACTTC
>TRBJ1-2|few|NA|TRBV11-2
CASSLDKTNYGYTF
TGTGCCAGCAGCTTAGATAAAACCAACTATGGCTACACCTTC
>TRBJ2-2|NA|TRBD1|TRBV7-2
CASSTAGTGNTGELFF
TGTGCCAGCAGCACGGCCGGGACAGGGAACACCGGGGAGCTGTTTTTT
>TRBJ2-7|NA|NA|TRBV5-4
CASSSGSRVGYEQYF
TGTGCCAGCAGCTCTGGCAGCAGGGTGGGCTACGAGCAGTACTTC
>TRBJ2-3|NA|TRBD2|TRBV15
CATSRGGTSGSDTQYF
TGTGCCACCAGCAGAGGGGGGACTAGCGGGTCAGATACGCAGTATTTT
>TRBJ2-2|NA|NA|TRBV7-3
CASSWNTGELFF
TGTGCCAGCAGCTGGAACACCGGGGAGCTGTTTTTT
>TRBJ2-7|NA|NA|TRBV7-2
CASSLVKRGEQYF
TGTGCCAGCAGCCTAGTTAAAAGGGGGGAGCAGTACTTC
>TRBJ1-5|few|NA|TRBV7-9
CASSPQGEGPNQPQHF
TGTGCCAGCAGCCCTCAGGGCGAGGGGCCTAATCAGCCCCAGCATTTT
>TRBJ2-3|NA|TRBD2|TRBV7-6
CASSLLAGGADTQYF
TGTGCCAGCAGCTTGCTAGCGGGAGGGGCAGATACGCAGTATTTT
>TRBJ2-5|once|TRBD1|TRBV15
CATSSTGEETQYF
TGTGCCACCAGCAGCACAGGGGAAGAGACCCAGTACTTC
>TRBJ1-2|NA|TRBD1|TRBV29-1
CSVNRGGGYGYTF
TGCAGCGTCAACAGGGGAGGCGGCTATGGCTACACCTTC
>TRBJ1-2|NA|NA|TRBV19
CASRGDGANYGYTF
TGTGCCAGTAGGGGGGACGGAGCTAACTATGGCTACACCTTC
>TRBJ1-2|NA|NA|TRBV7-2
CASSLDRWGGYTF
TGTGCCAGCAGCTTAGACAGGTGGGGAGGCTACACCTTC
>TRBJ1-5|once|NA|TRBV27
CASSLNQGYGNQPQHF
TGTGCCAGCAGTTTAAATCAGGGGTACGGCAATCAGCCCCAGCATTTT
>TRBJ2-7|NA|NA|TRBV5-1
CASSLSQGLAEQYF
TGCGCCAGCAGCTTGAGTCAGGGTCTCGCCGAGCAGTACTTC
>TRBJ2-5|NA|NA|TRBV7-2
CASSLARTGTGETQYF
TGTGCCAGCAGCTTAGCGCGAACAGGGACGGGAGAGACCCAGTACTTC
>TRBJ1-5|NA|NA|TRBV6-4
CASSDVGGIQPQHF
TGTGCCAGCAGTGACGTTGGGGGAATACAGCCCCAGCATTTT
>TRBJ1-1|NA|NA|TRBV27
CASSLEWRDTEAFF
TGTGCCAGCAGTTTGGAATGGAGGGACACTGAAGCTTTCTTT
>TRBJ2-3|NA|NA|TRBV9
CASSVGTLGTDTQYF
TGTGCCAGCAGCGTAGGAACGTTGGGGACAGATACGCAGTATTTT
>TRBJ2-2|NA|NA|TRBV4-2
CASSGAWGNTGELFF
TGTGCCAGCAGCGGAGCCTGGGGGAACACCGGGGAGCTGTTTTTT
>TRBJ2-5|NA|NA|TRBV29-1
CSVPDTAQETQYF
TGCAGCGTGCCTGACACCGCGCAAGAGACCCAGTACTTC
>TRBJ2-1|NA|NA|TRBV9
CASSVGIEQFF
TGTGCCAGCAGCGTAGGGATTGAGCAGTTCTTC
>TRBJ2-2|once|NA|TRBV5-1
CASSRDFLNTGELFF
TGCGCCAGCAGCAGGGACTTTTTAAACACCGGGGAGCTGTTTTTT
>TRBJ2-5|NA|NA|TRBV5-8
CASSLYLAPWTQYF
TGTGCCAGCAGCTTGTATCTAGCCCCCTGGACCCAGTACTTC
>TRBJ1-1|NA|TRBD1|TRBV19
CASWGDRSGVHTEAFF
TGTGCCAGTTGGGGGGACAGGAGTGGGGTGCACACTGAAGCTTTCTTT
>TRBJ2-7|NA|TRBD2|TRBV6-1
CASSTSAGGWNEQYF
TGTGCCAGCAGTACCAGTGCGGGAGGGTGGAACGAGCAGTACTTC
>TRBJ1-1|NA|NA|TRBV10-3
CAISRRQEAEEAFF
TGTGCCATCAGTAGACGACAGGAGGCTGAAGAAGCTTTCTTT
>TRBJ2-2|NA|TRBD1|TRBV5-1
CASSEGQGFTGELFF
TGCGCCAGCAGCGAAGGACAGGGATTCACCGGGGAGCTGTTTTTT